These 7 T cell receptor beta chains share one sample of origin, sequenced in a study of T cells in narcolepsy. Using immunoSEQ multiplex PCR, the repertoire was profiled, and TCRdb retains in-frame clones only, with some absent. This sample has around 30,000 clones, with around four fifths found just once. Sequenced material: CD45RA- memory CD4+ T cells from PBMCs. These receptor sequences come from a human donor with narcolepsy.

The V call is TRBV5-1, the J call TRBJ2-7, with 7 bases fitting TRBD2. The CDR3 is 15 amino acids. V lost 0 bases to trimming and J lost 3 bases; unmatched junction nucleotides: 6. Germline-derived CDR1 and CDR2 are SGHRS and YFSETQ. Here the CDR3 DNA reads TGCGCCAGCAGCTTGGATCAGGGCGGGGGCTACGAGCAGTACTTC. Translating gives CASSLDQGGGYEQYF. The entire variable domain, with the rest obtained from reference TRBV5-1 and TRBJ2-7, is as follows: KAGVTQTPRYLIKTRGQQVTLSCSPISGHRSVSWYQQTPGQGLQFLFEYFSETQRNKGNFPGRFSGRQFSNSRSEMNVSTLELGDSALYLCASSLDQGGGYEQYFGPGTRLTVT.

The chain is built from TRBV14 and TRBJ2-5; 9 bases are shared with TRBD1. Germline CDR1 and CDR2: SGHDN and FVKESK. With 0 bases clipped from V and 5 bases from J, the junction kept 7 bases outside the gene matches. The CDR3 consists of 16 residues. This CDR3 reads CASSQDQGTGLETQYF. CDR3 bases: TGTGCCAGCAGCCAAGATCAAGGGACAGGGCTCGAGACCCAGTACTTC.

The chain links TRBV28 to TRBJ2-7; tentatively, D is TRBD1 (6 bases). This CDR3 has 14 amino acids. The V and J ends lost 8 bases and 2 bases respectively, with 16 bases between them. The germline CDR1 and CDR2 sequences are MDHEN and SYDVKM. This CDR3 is CASGVQGPTYEQYF. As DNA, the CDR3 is TGTGCCAGCGGAGTACAGGGTCCAACCTACGAGCAGTACTTC. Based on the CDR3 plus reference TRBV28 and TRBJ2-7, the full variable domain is DVKVTQSSRYLVKRTGEKVFLECVQDMDHENMFWYRQDPGLGLRLIYFSYDVKMKEKGDIPEGYSVSREKKERFSLILESASTNQTSMYLCASGVQGPTYEQYFGPGTRLTVT.

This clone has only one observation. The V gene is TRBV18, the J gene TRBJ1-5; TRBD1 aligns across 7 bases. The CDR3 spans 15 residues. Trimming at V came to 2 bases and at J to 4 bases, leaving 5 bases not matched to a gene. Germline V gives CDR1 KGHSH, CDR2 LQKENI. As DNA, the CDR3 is TGTGCCAGCTCACCAAACAGGGGACTAAATCAGCCCCAGCATTTT. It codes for CASSPNRGLNQPQHF.

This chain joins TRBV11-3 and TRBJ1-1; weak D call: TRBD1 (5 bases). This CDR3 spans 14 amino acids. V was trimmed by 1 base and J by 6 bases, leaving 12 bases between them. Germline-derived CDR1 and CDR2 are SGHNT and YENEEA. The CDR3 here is CASSLGGPVAEAFF. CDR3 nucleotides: TGTGCCAGCAGCTTAGGGGGCCCGGTGGCTGAAGCTTTCTTT.

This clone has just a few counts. CDR3 in DNA: TGTGCCAGCAGCAAGTCCGCTGGCGGGGGTTCCTACGAGCAGTACTTC. This encodes CASSKSAGGGSYEQYF. The V call is TRBV21-1, the J call TRBJ2-7; the table gives TRBD2 as D, unverified against the DNA. TRBV21-1 is listed as a pseudogene. The CDR3 spans 16 residues.

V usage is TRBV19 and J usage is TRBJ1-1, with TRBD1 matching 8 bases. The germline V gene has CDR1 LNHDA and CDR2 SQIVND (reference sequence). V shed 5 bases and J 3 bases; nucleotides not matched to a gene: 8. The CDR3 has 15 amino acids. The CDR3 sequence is CASSPLDRADTEAFF. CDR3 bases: TGTGCCAGTAGTCCTCTGGACAGGGCGGACACTGAAGCTTTCTTT.